The TCR beta chain under discussion was sequenced for a study of T-cell reconstitution after alpha-beta-depleted transplantation in children. Comment on this clonotype: Its antigen is still unknown.

CDR3 size: 14 residues. Germline values: CDR1 MGHDK, CDR2 SYGVNS. V dropped 6 bases and J dropped 7 bases, with 16 bases sitting between them. Regarding the study as a whole: T-cell numbers and diversity one year post-transplant derived largely from freshly generated T cells. About two months after transplant, alpha-beta T cells reportedly came from several hundred expanded graft clones.

TCRbeta library construction was performed incorporating unique molecular identifiers. TCRdb re-analysed the PCR reads in MiXCR, keeping a single row per CDR3 protein. This table holds hundreds of thousands of distinct CDR3 sequences, more than 15% found once. The rearrangement links TRBV25-1 to TRBJ2-1; D is perhaps TRBD1 or TRBD2 (6 bases each). The sample here was PBMCs, mostly from graft donor cells, taken 360 days after TCRalphabeta/CD19-depleted stem cell transplant. The clonotype comes from a male patient between 2 and 10 years old who had a stem cell transplant for acute lymphoblastic leukemia, so the T cells may come from the graft donor. In DNA form, the CDR3 reads TGTGCCAGCAGCCGGGACAAGGGGGGAAATGAGCAGTTCTTC. It codes for CASSRDKGGNEQFF. Combining the CDR3 with reference TRBV25-1 and TRBJ2-1 gives the whole variable domain EADIYQTPRYLVIGTGKKITLECSQTMGHDKMYWYQQDPGMELHLIHYSYGVNSTEKGDLSSESTVSRIRTEHFPLTLESARPSHTSQYLCASSRDKGGNEQFFGPGTRLTVL.